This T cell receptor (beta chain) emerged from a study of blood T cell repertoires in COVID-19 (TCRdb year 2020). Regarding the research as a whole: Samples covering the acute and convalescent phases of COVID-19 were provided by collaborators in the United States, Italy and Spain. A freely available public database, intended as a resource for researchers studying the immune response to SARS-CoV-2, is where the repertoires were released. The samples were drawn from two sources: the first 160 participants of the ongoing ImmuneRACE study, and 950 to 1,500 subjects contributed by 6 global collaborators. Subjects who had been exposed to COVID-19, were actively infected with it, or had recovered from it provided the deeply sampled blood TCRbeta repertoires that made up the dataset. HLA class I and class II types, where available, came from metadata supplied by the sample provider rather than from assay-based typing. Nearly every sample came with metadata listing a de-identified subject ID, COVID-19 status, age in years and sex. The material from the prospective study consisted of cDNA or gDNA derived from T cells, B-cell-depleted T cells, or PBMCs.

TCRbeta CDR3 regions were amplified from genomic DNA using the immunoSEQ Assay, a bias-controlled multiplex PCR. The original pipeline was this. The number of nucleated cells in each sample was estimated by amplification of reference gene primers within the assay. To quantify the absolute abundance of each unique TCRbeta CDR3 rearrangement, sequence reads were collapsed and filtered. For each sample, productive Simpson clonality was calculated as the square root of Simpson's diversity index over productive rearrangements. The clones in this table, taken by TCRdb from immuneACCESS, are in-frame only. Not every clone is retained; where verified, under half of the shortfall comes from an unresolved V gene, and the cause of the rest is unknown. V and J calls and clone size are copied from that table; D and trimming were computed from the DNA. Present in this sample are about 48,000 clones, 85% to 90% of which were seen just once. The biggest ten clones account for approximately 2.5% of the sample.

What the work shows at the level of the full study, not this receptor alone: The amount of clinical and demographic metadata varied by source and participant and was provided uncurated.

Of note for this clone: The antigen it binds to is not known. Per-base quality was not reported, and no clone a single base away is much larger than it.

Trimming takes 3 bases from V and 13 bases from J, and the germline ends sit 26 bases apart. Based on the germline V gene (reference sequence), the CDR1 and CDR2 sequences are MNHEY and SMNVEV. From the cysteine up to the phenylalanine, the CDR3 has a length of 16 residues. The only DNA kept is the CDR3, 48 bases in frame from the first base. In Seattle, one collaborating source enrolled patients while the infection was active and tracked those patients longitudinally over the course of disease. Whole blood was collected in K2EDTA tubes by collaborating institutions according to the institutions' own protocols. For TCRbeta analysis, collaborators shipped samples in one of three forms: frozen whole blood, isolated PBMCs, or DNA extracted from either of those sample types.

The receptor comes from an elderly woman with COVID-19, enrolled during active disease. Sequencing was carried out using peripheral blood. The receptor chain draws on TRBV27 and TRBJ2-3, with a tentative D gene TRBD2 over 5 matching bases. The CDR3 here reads CASSFFPNPRTSVEYF. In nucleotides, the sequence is TGTGCCAGCAGTTTCTTCCCCAATCCCCGGACTTCCGTGGAGTATTTT.